The rows below give T cell receptor beta chains drawn from one sample of a study of patients and donors after allogeneic stem cell transplantation. TCRdb re-analysed the RT-PCR reads in MiXCR, keeping a single row per CDR3 protein. The table shows roughly 960,000 distinct CDR3 sequences, with more than 15% occurring only once. The sample comprised blood, either unsorted or a sorted T cell fraction (not recorded which). These TCRs come from a human donor who was either an allogeneic HSCT recipient or a stem cell or donor lymphocyte infusion donor (not recorded which). It is not recorded whose cells these are; they may come from a transplant donor. Each CDR3 is given with its conserved first and last residue. A D gene is named only where the DNA matches it firmly. Size is stated for part of the rows, as once, few or many counts, or as a class when the clone is expanded.

TRBD1,TRBJ2-7,TRBV6-5,-,CASSYSGQGREQYF,TGTGCCAGCAGTTACTCGGGACAGGGGCGGGAGCAGTACTTC
-,TRBJ1-5,TRBV12-3/TRBV12-4,-,CASSLASGRGGQPQHF,TGTGCCAGCAGTTTAGCCTCCGGTAGGGGGGGTCAGCCCCAGCATTTT
-,TRBJ2-2,TRBV5-6,-,CASSLHRTPGSGELFF,TGTGCCAGCAGCTTGCACCGGACTCCCGGATCCGGGGAGCTGTTTTTT
-,TRBJ1-2,TRBV18,few,CASSPYRTGSVYGYTF,TGTGCCAGCTCACCATATCGGACGGGATCCGTTTATGGCTACACCTTC
-,TRBJ2-2,TRBV10-3,-,CAISYLPGELFF,TGTGCCATCAGTTACCTCCCCGGGGAGCTGTTTTTT
-,TRBJ1-5,TRBV5-1,few,CASSGGDNQPQHF,TGCGCCAGCAGCGGGGGTGACAATCAGCCCCAGCATTTT
-,TRBJ2-5,TRBV5-1,-,CASSPGLARQETQYF,TGCGCCAGCAGCCCAGGCTTGGCCCGTCAAGAGACCCAGTACTTC
TRBD1,TRBJ2-7,TRBV24-1,-,CATSVPGQGYEQYF,TGTGCCACCAGTGTCCCGGGACAGGGATACGAGCAGTACTTC
-,TRBJ2-3,TRBV5-1,-,CASSEPSTDTQYF,TGCGCCAGCAGCGAGCCGAGCACAGATACGCAGTATTTT
TRBD1,TRBJ1-6,TRBV18,few,CASSSKQGMSSYNSPLHF,TGTGCCAGCTCAAGCAAACAGGGGATGAGCTCCTATAATTCACCCCTCCACTTT
TRBD1,TRBJ2-7,TRBV5-1,-,CASSLEGGQYEQYF,TGCGCCAGCAGCTTGGAAGGGGGCCAATACGAGCAGTACTTC
-,TRBJ1-2,TRBV5-1,-,CASSLGTANGYTF,TGCGCCAGCAGCTTGGGGACAGCTAATGGCTACACCTTC
TRBD2,TRBJ2-7,TRBV28,-,CASSLYSGGDMEQYF,TGTGCCAGCAGTTTATACAGCGGGGGGGATATGGAGCAGTACTTC
-,TRBJ2-1,TRBV10-3,many,CAISVNARISNEQFF,TGTGCCATCAGCGTCAACGCCAGGATCTCCAATGAGCAGTTCTTC
-,TRBJ1-5,TRBV9,-,CASSVDGSSNQPQHF,TGTGCCAGCAGCGTAGACGGTAGTAGCAATCAGCCCCAGCATTTT
-,TRBJ2-5,TRBV18,-,CASSPEKGRGETQYF,TGTGCCAGCTCACCAGAGAAGGGGCGCGGCGAGACCCAGTACTTC
TRBD1,TRBJ2-3,TRBV5-1,-,CASGHRGQGSTDTQYF,TGCGCCAGCGGCCACAGGGGACAAGGGAGCACAGATACGCAGTATTTT
-,TRBJ1-2,TRBV7-8,-,CASSTQGLGWRYTF,TGTGCCAGCAGCACCCAGGGACTTGGTTGGCGCTACACCTTC
TRBD2,TRBJ2-7,TRBV7-2,-,CASSPGLAGKGDGEQYF,TGTGCCAGCAGCCCGGGACTAGCGGGAAAGGGGGATGGCGAGCAGTACTTC
TRBD1,TRBJ2-2,TRBV7-6,-,CASLPGQGRFGELFF,TGTGCCAGCCTCCCGGGACAGGGTAGATTTGGGGAGCTGTTTTTT
-,TRBJ2-3,TRBV20-1,-,CSASNRGSILDTQYF,TGCAGTGCTAGTAACAGAGGGTCTATTTTGGATACGCAGTATTTT
-,TRBJ2-7,TRBV20-1,few,CSARGGTYEQYF,TGCAGTGCTAGGGGGGGAACCTACGAGCAGTACTTC
TRBD2,TRBJ2-5,TRBV12-3/TRBV12-4,many,CASSLVVGGGETQYF,TGTGCCAGCAGTTTAGTAGTTGGGGGAGGGGAGACCCAGTACTTC
TRBD1,TRBJ2-5,TRBV12-3/TRBV12-4,-,CASSPHRGEGETQYF,TGTGCCAGCAGCCCCCACAGGGGGGAAGGAGAGACCCAGTACTTC
TRBD2,TRBJ2-7,TRBV6-5,few,CASYNTGTNAYF,TGTGCCAGCTATAACACCGGGACTAACGCGTACTTC
-,TRBJ1-4,TRBV10-3,-,CAISDRGETNEKLFF,TGTGCCATCAGTGACAGGGGAGAGACTAATGAAAAACTGTTTTTT
TRBD2,TRBJ2-1,TRBV12-5,-,CASGLSGRAGEQFF,TGTGCTAGTGGTTTGAGCGGGAGGGCTGGTGAGCAGTTCTTC
TRBD1,TRBJ2-1,TRBV5-1,-,CASSIRQGVTNEQFF,TGCGCCAGCAGCATCAGACAGGGGGTAACAAATGAGCAGTTCTTC
-,TRBJ1-6,TRBV4-1,few,CASSQEKNSPLHF,TGCGCCAGCAGCCAAGAAAAGAATTCACCCCTCCACTTT
-,TRBJ1-1,TRBV20-1,-,CSATWTAMGTEAFF,TGCAGTGCTACCTGGACGGCTATGGGGACTGAAGCTTTCTTT
-,TRBJ1-2,TRBV6-1,-,CASSRRPFLYGYTF,TGTGCCAGCAGTCGCAGACCGTTCCTGTATGGCTACACCTTC
TRBD1,TRBJ2-5,TRBV10-3,few,CAVQGAGETQYF,TGTGCCGTACAGGGGGCGGGGGAGACCCAGTACTTC
TRBD1,TRBJ1-1,TRBV5-1,many,CASSSGQANTEAFF,TGCGCCAGCAGCTCGGGACAGGCGAACACTGAAGCTTTCTTT
TRBD2,TRBJ2-1,TRBV20-1,many,CSASHGGVGEQFF,TGCAGTGCTAGTCATGGGGGGGTAGGTGAGCAGTTCTTC
TRBD2,TRBJ2-3,TRBV7-2,-,CASSFGLATDTLYF,TGTGCCAGCAGCTTCGGACTAGCGACAGATACGCTGTATTTT
TRBD2,TRBJ2-3,TRBV12-3/TRBV12-4,-,CASGVAGGTTDTQYF,TGTGCCAGCGGCGTAGCGGGGGGGACCACAGATACGCAGTATTTT
TRBD1,TRBJ1-1,TRBV7-9,few,CASSLAGQGVYTEAFF,TGTGCCAGCAGCTTAGCGGGACAGGGGGTCTACACTGAAGCTTTCTTT
-,TRBJ1-2,TRBV2,-,CASSVRRDTLDYGYTF,TGTGCCAGCAGTGTCCGCCGGGACACCCTTGACTATGGCTACACCTTC
-,TRBJ2-7,TRBV29-1,few,CSVDVGQEQYF,TGCAGCGTTGATGTGGGTCAAGAGCAGTACTTC
-,TRBJ1-1,TRBV24-1,-,CATSDSAQNTEAFF,TGTGCCACCAGTGACAGCGCGCAGAACACTGAAGCTTTCTTT
-,TRBJ2-7,TRBV20-1,many,CSALDHYEQYF,TGCAGTGCCCTAGACCATTACGAGCAGTACTTC
-,TRBJ2-2,TRBV9,-,CASSVEKGGYNTGELFF,TGTGCCAGCAGCGTAGAAAAAGGGGGTTATAACACCGGGGAGCTGTTTTTT
-,TRBJ2-5,TRBV7-9,few,CASSLAPARETQYF,TGTGCCAGCAGCTTAGCGCCTGCCAGGGAGACCCAGTACTTC
-,TRBJ2-3,TRBV7-2,-,CATGRGDTDTQYF,TGTGCCACGGGTAGGGGTGACACAGATACGCAGTATTTT
-,TRBJ2-4,TRBV20-1,-,CSLRGVNIQYF,TGCAGCTTACGAGGCGTGAACATTCAGTACTTC
-,TRBJ1-3,TRBV6-5,-,CASSYSARTHSGNTIYF,TGTGCCAGCAGTTACTCGGCCAGAACCCACTCTGGAAACACCATATATTTT
-,TRBJ1-1,TRBV10-3,-,CAISESATTEAFF,TGTGCCATCAGTGAGTCGGCTACGACTGAAGCTTTCTTT
TRBD1,TRBJ1-3,TRBV7-9,few,CASSLIDRGPGNTIYF,TGTGCCAGCAGCTTAATCGACAGGGGGCCTGGAAACACCATATATTTT
TRBD1,TRBJ1-1,TRBV5-1,-,CASSLQGQEAFF,TGCGCCAGCAGCTTGCAGGGACAGGAAGCTTTCTTT
-,TRBJ2-3,TRBV18,-,CASSPRPLPDTQYF,TGTGCCAGCTCACCGAGGCCCCTCCCAGATACGCAGTATTTT
-,TRBJ1-5,TRBV12-3/TRBV12-4,-,CASSLLGSGSGPQHF,TGTGCCAGCAGTTTGCTAGGGTCGGGGAGTGGGCCCCAGCATTTT
-,TRBJ1-3,TRBV7-2,many,CASKLIGPGNTIYF,TGTGCCAGCAAATTGATTGGACCTGGAAACACCATATATTTT
TRBD1,TRBJ1-1,TRBV29-1,-,CSGGQGAFF,TGCAGCGGGGGACAGGGAGCTTTCTTT
-,TRBJ2-7,TRBV12-3/TRBV12-4,-,CASSPLGPLSPSYEQYF,TGTGCCAGCAGCCCATTGGGGCCCCTCTCGCCCTCCTACGAGCAGTACTTC
-,TRBJ1-4,TRBV20-1,few,CSATAGGTGEKLFF,TGCAGTGCTACCGCTGGGGGCACTGGTGAAAAACTGTTTTTT